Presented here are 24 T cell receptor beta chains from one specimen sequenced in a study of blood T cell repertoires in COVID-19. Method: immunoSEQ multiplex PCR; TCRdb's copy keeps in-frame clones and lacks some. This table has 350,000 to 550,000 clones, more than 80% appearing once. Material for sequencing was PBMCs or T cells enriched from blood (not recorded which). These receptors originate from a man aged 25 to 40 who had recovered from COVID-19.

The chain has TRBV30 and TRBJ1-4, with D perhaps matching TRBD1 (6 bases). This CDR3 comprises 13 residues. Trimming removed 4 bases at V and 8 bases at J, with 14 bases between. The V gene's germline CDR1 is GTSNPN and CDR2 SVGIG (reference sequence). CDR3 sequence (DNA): TGTGCCTGGAATGAGGGGGATTGGGAAAAACTGTTTTTT. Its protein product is CAWNEGDWEKLFF.

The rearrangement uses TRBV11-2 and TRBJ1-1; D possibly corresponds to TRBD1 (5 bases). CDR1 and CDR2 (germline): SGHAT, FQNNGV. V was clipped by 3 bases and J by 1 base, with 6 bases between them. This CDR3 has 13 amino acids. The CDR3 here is CASSFDRNTEAFF. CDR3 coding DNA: TGTGCCAGCAGCTTCGACAGGAACACTGAAGCTTTCTTT.

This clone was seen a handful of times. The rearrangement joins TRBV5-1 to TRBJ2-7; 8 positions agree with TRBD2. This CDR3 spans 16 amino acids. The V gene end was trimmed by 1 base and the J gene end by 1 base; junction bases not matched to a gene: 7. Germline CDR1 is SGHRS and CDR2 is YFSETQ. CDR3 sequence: CASSLSAASGSYEQYF. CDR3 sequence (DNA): TGCGCCAGCAGCTTGTCGGCGGCTAGCGGGTCCTACGAGCAGTACTTC.

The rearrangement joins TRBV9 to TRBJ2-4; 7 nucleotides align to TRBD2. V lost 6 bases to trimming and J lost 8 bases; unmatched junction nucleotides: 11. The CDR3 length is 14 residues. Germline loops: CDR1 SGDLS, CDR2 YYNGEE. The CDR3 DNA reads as TGTGCCAGCACCTCGGGGGGAGAGGGAGACATTCAGTACTTC. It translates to CASTSGGEGDIQYF.

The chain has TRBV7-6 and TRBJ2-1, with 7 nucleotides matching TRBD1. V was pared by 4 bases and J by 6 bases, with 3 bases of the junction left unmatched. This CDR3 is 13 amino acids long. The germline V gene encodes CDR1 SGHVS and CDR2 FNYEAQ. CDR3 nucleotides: TGTGCCAGCAGCTCGACAGGGCTCAATGAGCAGTTCTTC. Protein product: CASSSTGLNEQFF.

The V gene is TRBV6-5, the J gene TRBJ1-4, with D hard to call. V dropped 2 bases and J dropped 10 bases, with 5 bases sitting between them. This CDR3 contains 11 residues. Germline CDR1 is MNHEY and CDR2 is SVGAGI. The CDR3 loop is CASSYRGKLFF. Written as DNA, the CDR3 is TGTGCCAGCAGTTACCGGGGAAAACTGTTTTTT.

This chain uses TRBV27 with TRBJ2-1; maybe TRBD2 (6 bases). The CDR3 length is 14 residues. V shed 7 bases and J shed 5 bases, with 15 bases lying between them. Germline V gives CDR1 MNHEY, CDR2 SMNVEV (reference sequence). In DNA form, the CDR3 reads TGTGCCAGCACTGGGGCGGGGAAAGACAATGAGCAGTTCTTC. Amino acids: CASTGAGKDNEQFF.

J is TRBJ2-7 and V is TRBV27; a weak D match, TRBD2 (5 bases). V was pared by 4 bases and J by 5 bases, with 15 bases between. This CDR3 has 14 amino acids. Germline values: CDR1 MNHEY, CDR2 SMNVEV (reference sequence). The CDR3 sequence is CASSSSEGSNEQYF. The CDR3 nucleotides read TGTGCCAGCAGTTCGTCAGAGGGTTCCAACGAGCAGTACTTC.

The CDR3: CATSRDPGPVYEQYF. As DNA, the CDR3 is TGTGCCACCAGCAGAGACCCAGGGCCCGTCTACGAGCAGTACTTC. The rearrangement uses TRBV15 and TRBJ2-7, with a weak D call TRBD1 (5 bases). The CDR3 length is 15 residues. The germline V gene has CDR1 LNHNV and CDR2 YYDKDF (reference sequence). Trimming stripped 0 bases from V and 3 bases from J, with 12 bases between.

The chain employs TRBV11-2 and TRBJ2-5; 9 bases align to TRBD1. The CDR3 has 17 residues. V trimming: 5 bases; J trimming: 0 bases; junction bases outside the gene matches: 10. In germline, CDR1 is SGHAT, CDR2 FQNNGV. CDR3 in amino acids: CASSPTSGTGNQETQYF. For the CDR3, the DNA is TGTGCCAGCAGCCCGACCTCCGGGACAGGGAACCAAGAGACCCAGTACTTC.

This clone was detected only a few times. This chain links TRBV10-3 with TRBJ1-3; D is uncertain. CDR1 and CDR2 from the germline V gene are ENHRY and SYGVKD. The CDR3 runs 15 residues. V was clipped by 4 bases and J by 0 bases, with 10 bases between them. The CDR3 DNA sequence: TGTGCCATCAGTGCTGCGGTCAACTCTGGAAACACCATATATTTT. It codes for CAISAAVNSGNTIYF.

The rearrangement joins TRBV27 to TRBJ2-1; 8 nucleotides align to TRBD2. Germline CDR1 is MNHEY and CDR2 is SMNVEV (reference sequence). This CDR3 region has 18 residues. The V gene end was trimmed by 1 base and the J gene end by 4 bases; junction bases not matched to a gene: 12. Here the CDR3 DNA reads TGTGCCAGCAGTTTATGGGTGCGGGAGGCGGGATCATACAATGAGCAGTTCTTC. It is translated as CASSLWVREAGSYNEQFF.

CDR3 in amino acids: CATGTGDYNEQFF. DNA of the CDR3: TGTGCCACCGGAACGGGAGACTACAATGAGCAGTTCTTC. The chain is built from TRBV15 and TRBJ2-1; TRBD2 is a possible D gene (6 bases). This CDR3 spans 13 amino acids. Germline CDR1 is LNHNV and CDR2 is YYDKDF (reference sequence). Trimming removed 8 bases at V and 3 bases at J, with 11 bases between.

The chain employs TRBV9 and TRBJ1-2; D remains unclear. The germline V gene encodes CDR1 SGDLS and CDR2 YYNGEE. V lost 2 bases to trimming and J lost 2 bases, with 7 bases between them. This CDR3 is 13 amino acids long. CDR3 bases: TGTGCCAGCAGCGTGATGGCAAACTATGGCTACACCTTC. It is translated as CASSVMANYGYTF.

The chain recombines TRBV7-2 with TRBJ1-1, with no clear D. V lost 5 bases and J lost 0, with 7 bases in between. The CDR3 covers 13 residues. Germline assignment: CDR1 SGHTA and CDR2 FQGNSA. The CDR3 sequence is CASSTTVNTEAFF. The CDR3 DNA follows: TGTGCCAGCAGCACCACAGTGAACACTGAAGCTTTCTTT.

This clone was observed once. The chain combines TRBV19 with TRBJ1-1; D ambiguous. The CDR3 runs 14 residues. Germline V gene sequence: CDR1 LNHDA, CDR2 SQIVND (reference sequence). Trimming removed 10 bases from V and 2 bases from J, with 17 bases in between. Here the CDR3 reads CATLSGFANTEAFF. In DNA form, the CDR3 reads TGTGCCACCCTTAGCGGTTTCGCCAACACTGAAGCTTTCTTT.

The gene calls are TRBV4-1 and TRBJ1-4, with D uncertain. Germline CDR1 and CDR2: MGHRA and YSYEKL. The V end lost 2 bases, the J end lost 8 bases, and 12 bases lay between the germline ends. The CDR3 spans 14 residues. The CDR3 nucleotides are TGCGCCAGCAGCCAATCGACACGCTACGAAAAACTGTTTTTT. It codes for CASSQSTRYEKLFF.

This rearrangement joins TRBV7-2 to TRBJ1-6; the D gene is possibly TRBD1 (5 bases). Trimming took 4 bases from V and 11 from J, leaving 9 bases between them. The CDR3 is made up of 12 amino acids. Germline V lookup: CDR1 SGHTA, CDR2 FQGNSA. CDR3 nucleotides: TGTGCCAGCAGCTGGGGGGGGACACCCCTCCACTTT. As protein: CASSWGGTPLHF.

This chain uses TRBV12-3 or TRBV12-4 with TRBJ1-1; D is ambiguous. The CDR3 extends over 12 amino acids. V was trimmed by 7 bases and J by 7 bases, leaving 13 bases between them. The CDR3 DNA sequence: TGTGCCAGCACCCGGGGTATGGGTGAAGCTTTCTTT. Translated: CASTRGMGEAFF.

CDR3 sequence: CASSLSDRAAEAFF. CDR3 coding DNA: TGTGCCAGCAGTTTAAGCGACAGAGCAGCCGAAGCTTTCTTT. This rearrangement joins TRBV28 to TRBJ1-1; tentatively, D is TRBD1 (5 bases). The V and J ends lost 2 bases and 8 bases respectively, with 15 bases between them. The CDR3 extends over 14 amino acids. In germline, CDR1 is MDHEN, CDR2 SYDVKM.

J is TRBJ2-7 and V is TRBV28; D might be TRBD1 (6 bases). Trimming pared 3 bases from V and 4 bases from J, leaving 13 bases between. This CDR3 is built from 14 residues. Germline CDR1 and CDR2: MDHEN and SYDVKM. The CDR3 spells CASSFSQGQYEQYF. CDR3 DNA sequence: TGTGCCAGCAGTTTTTCCCAGGGGCAATACGAGCAGTACTTC. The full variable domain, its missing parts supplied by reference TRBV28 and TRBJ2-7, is DVKVTQSSRYLVKRTGEKVFLECVQDMDHENMFWYRQDPGLGLRLIYFSYDVKMKEKGDIPEGYSVSREKKERFSLILESASTNQTSMYLCASSFSQGQYEQYFGPGTRLTVT.

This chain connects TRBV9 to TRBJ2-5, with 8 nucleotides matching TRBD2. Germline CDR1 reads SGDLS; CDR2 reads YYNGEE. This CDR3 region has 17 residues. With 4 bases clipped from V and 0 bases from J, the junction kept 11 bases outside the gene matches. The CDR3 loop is CASSPRLVAGNQETQYF. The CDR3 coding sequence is TGTGCCAGCAGCCCACGGTTAGTAGCGGGAAACCAAGAGACCCAGTACTTC.

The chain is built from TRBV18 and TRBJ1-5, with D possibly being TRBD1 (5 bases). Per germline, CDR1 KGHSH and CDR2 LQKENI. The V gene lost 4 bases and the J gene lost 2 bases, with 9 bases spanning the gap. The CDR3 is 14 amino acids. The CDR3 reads CASSQGLGNQPQHF. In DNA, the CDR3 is TGTGCCAGCTCACAGGGGTTGGGCAATCAGCCCCAGCATTTT.

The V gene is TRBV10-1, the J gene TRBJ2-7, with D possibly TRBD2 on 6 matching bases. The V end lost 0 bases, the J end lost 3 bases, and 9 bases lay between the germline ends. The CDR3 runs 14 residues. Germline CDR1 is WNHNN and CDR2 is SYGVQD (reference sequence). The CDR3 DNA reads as TGCGCCAGCAGTGAGTCGGGGAGGAACTACGAGCAGTACTTC. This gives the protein CASSESGRNYEQYF.